The T cell receptor beta chain described here comes from a study of T-cell memory formation after mild COVID-19. Study as a whole: In these data, TCR clusters were largely donor specific.

5'RACE with constant-segment primers built TCRalpha and TCRbeta cDNA libraries with UMIs. One entry per CDR3 protein, called by TCRdb with MiXCR from the 5' RACE reads. The table has more than 300,000 distinct CDR3 sequences, approximately 14% seen once; the top ten hold 20% to 25%. The germline V gene has CDR1 LGHNA and CDR2 YSLEER. This CDR3 contains 15 residues. The V gene lost 4 bases and the J gene lost 7 bases, with 17 bases spanning the gap. This clonotype came up many times. Its antigen remains unknown. Overall study findings and caveats: The authors did not confirm SARS-CoV-2 specificity of second-wave clones peaking day 37. Day 15 to 85 contractors were CD4/CD8 balanced; later expanders leaned CD4+.

This clonotype originated in a man aged 18 to 30 who had mild COVID-19 (a few samples of this study predate the infection). Cell type and time point are not known. The material sequenced was PBMCs or a T cell subset sorted from them (not recorded which). The chain recombines TRBV4-3 with TRBJ2-1; weak D call: TRBD2 (5 bases). The CDR3 DNA reads as TGCGCCAGCAGCCCCGGACGCCAACGGGGAAATGAGCAGTTCTTC. Encoded protein: CASSPGRQRGNEQFF.